A selection of T cell receptor beta chains follows, all from one sample in a study of human thymus T cells. The protocol was immunoSEQ multiplex PCR, while the TCRdb copy is restricted to in-frame clones and leaves out a portion. The sample includes some 120,000 clones, over 85% of them seen just once. Sequenced sample: thymus tissue. These receptors were taken from a boy younger than two with a congenital heart defect but otherwise immunologically healthy. Both conserved end residues are part of each CDR3. A D gene is named only where the DNA matches it firmly. The size of a clone is reported for some rows only, either as once, few or many, or as a class for expanded clones.

TGTGCCAGCAGCCACAACCTCGACAGGGGTCGGACAAATGAAAAACTGTTTTTT	CASSHNLDRGRTNEKLFF	18	TRBV7-2	once	TRBD1	TRBJ1-4
TGTGCCATCAGCGATTCAAGGAACACTGAAGCTTTCTTT	CAISDSRNTEAFF	13	TRBV10-3	.	.	TRBJ1-1
TGTGCCAGCAGCCCCGGGGACAGCTACAATGAGCAGTTCTTC	CASSPGDSYNEQFF	14	TRBV5-6	.	TRBD1	TRBJ2-1
TGTGCCAGCAGCTTTGCTAGCGGGGGGGATCAGTTCTTC	CASSFASGGDQFF	13	TRBV5-6	.	TRBD2	TRBJ2-1
TGTGCCAGCAGTCTCCAGGGGGGCTATGGCTACACCTTC	CASSLQGGYGYTF	13	TRBV28	once	TRBD1	TRBJ1-2
TGTGCCACCAGCAGAGACATAAACTATGGCTACACCTTC	CATSRDINYGYTF	13	TRBV15	few	.	TRBJ1-2
TGTGCCAGCAGTGGCGGGGACCCCTCCACCAAATCCTACGAGCAGTACTTC	CASSGGDPSTKSYEQYF	17	TRBV25-1	.	.	TRBJ2-7
TGCAGTGCTACGATCTACAATGAGCAGTTCTTC	CSATIYNEQFF	11	TRBV20-1	.	.	TRBJ2-1
TGTGCCAGCAGTTTTGGGACTCCAGTTACTAATCAGCCCCAGCATTTT	CASSFGTPVTNQPQHF	16	TRBV28	once	.	TRBJ1-5
TGTGCCTGGAGTGCCCACAGGGGCCCGGTCGTCACCATATATTTT	CAWSAHRGPVVTIYF	15	TRBV30	.	TRBD1	TRBJ1-3
TGTGCCAGCAGCTTGGACAGGGGGCAGGGTAGCCCTATGAACACTGAAGCTTTCTTT	CASSLDRGQGSPMNTEAFF	19	TRBV7-9	.	TRBD1	TRBJ1-1
TGCGCCAGCAGCTTCGGAGGTCCCATCCGAGATACGCAGTATTTT	CASSFGGPIRDTQYF	15	TRBV5-1	.	.	TRBJ2-3
TGTGCCAGCAGTCCGTCGGGGGGCCTCGGGCAAGAGACCCAGTACTTC	CASSPSGGLGQETQYF	16	TRBV28	once	.	TRBJ2-5
TGTGCCAGCAGCCACCGCGGTCATGCTTTCTTT	CASSHRGHAFF	11	TRBV2	.	.	TRBJ1-1
TGTGCCTTTGACCCGGGGGGTGAAAAACTGTTTTTT	CAFDPGGEKLFF	12	TRBV30	.	.	TRBJ1-4
TGTGCCAGCAGTGCTAGCGGGGCTACGATATCCGGCACAGATACGCAGTATTTT	CASSASGATISGTDTQYF	18	TRBV6-1	.	TRBD2	TRBJ2-3
TGTGCCAGCGGGGAATCACAGGGATCCCTTAAGTTGAGAAATGAAAAACTGTTTTTT	CASGESQGSLKLRNEKLFF	19	TRBV5-8	.	.	TRBJ1-4
TGTGCCACCAGCAGAGATAACCTCGGACTAGCGGGGGCCACAGATACGCAGTATTTT	CATSRDNLGLAGATDTQYF	19	TRBV15	.	TRBD2	TRBJ2-3
TGTGCCAGCAGTTTTGTAGCGGGGGGTACCTACAATGAGCAGTTCTTC	CASSFVAGGTYNEQFF	16	TRBV28	.	TRBD2	TRBJ2-1
TGTGCCAGCAGCTTAGTAGCGGGGGGGTATCGGGACAATGAGCAGTTCTTC	CASSLVAGGYRDNEQFF	17	TRBV11-2	.	TRBD2	TRBJ2-1
TGTGCCAGCAGCCCCGCAGGGAAGAGTTCACCCCTCCACTTT	CASSPAGKSSPLHF	14	TRBV7-6	.	.	TRBJ1-6
TGCGCCAGCAGCTTGGACGGAATGAACACTGAAGCTTTCTTT	CASSLDGMNTEAFF	14	TRBV5-1	.	.	TRBJ1-1
TGTGCCAGCAGCGTAGCTGACAGGATCACAGATACGCAGTATTTT	CASSVADRITDTQYF	15	TRBV9	.	.	TRBJ2-3
TGTGCCAGCAGGCGATCCGGGACAGGGTTGAATACGCAGTATTTT	CASRRSGTGLNTQYF	15	TRBV5-6	.	TRBD1	TRBJ2-3
TGCGCCAGCAGCCGGGGACAGAGGGGTTCACCCCTCCACTTT	CASSRGQRGSPLHF	14	TRBV4-1	.	TRBD1	TRBJ1-6
TGTGCCACGGGGTATCGATCCTACGAGCAGTACTTC	CATGYRSYEQYF	12	TRBV10-3	.	.	TRBJ2-7
TGCGCCAGCAGTTCGAGGGATACTAGCGGGGACTCCTACAATGAGCAGTTCTTC	CASSSRDTSGDSYNEQFF	18	TRBV5-1	.	TRBD2	TRBJ2-1
TGTGCCAGCAGCTTGGGAGACACTGAAGCTTTCTTT	CASSLGDTEAFF	12	TRBV5-6	.	.	TRBJ1-1
TGTGCCAGCAGCTTACGGGTTGGCAATCAGCCCCAGCATTTT	CASSLRVGNQPQHF	14	TRBV7-2	.	.	TRBJ1-5